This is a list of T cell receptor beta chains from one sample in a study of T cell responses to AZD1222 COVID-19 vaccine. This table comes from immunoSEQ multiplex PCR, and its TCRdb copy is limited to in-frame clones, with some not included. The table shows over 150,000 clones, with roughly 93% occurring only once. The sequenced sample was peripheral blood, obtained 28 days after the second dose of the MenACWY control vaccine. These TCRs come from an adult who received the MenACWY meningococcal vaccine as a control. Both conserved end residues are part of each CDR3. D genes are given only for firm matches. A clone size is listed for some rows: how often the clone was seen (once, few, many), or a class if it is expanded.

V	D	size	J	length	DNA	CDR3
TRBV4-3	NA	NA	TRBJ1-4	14	TGCGCCAGCAGCCACCGGGACTGGAGTGAAAAACTGTTTTTT	CASSHRDWSEKLFF
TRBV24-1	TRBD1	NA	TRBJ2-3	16	TGTGCCACCAGTGACCCTGACAGGGTTGTAACAGATACGCAGTATTTT	CATSDPDRVVTDTQYF
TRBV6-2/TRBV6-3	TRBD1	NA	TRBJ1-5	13	TGTGCCAGCAGTGGGACAGACGATCAGCCCCAGCATTTT	CASSGTDDQPQHF
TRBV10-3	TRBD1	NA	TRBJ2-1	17	TGTGCCATCAGTGCACCTACAGGGGATACCTCCTACAATGAGCAGTTCTTC	CAISAPTGDTSYNEQFF
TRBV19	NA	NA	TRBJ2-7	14	TGTGCCAGTACCTCACATGGAGTCTCCTACGAGCAGTACTTC	CASTSHGVSYEQYF
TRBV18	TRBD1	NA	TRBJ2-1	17	TGTGCCAGCTCACCAAGCCTCGACAGGGCCCCCTACAATGAGCAGTTCTTC	CASSPSLDRAPYNEQFF
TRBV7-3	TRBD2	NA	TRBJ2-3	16	TGTGCCAGCAGCTTAATAGGGACTAGCAATGGAGATACGCAGTATTTT	CASSLIGTSNGDTQYF
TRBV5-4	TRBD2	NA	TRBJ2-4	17	TGTGCCAGCAGCCCGCGACTAGCGGGGGGGCAGAAAAACATTCAGTACTTC	CASSPRLAGGQKNIQYF
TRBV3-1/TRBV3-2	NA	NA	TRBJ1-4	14	TGTGCCAGCAGTCGACAGGCATCTAATGAAAAACTGTTTTTT	CASSRQASNEKLFF
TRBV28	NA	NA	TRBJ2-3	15	TGTGCCAGCAGTTTTCAGCTTGGTTCGCAGTTTTCATACTATTTT	CASSFQLGSQFSYYF
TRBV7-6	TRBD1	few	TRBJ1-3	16	TGTGCCAGCAGCTTAGCGGCGGTACAGGGGGGAAACACCATATATTTT	CASSLAAVQGGNTIYF
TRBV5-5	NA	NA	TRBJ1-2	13	TGTGCCAGCAGCTTGGCCCCTAACTATGGCTACACCTTC	CASSLAPNYGYTF
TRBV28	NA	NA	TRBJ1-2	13	TGTGCCAGCAGTTTGGCTACAAGCTATGGCTACACCTTC	CASSLATSYGYTF
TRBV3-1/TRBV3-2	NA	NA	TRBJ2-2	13	TGTGCCAGCCTAGCTTTTAAGTCCGGGGAGCTGTTTTTT	CASLAFKSGELFF
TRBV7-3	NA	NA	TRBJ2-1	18	TGTGCCAGCAGCTTTACCGCCCTGGGGGGAGTTGGGTACCGTGAGCAGTTCTTC	CASSFTALGGVGYREQFF
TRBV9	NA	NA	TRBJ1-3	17	TGTGCCAGCAGCGTAGCGGCGACTGGCAACTCTGGAAACACCATATATTTT	CASSVAATGNSGNTIYF
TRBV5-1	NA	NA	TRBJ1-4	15	TGCGCCAGCAGACGCCTCGGACAGTCTAATGAAAAACTGTTTTTT	CASRRLGQSNEKLFF
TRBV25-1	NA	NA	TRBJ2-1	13	TGTGCCAGCAGTGAATTGACAGCAGGTGAGCAGTTCTTC	CASSELTAGEQFF
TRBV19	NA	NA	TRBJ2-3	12	TGTGCCAGTAGTATTCGGGGGGATACGCAGTATTTT	CASSIRGDTQYF
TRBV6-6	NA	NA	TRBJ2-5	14	TGTGCCAGCAGTTACGAACTAGAACTGGAGACCCAGTACTTC	CASSYELELETQYF
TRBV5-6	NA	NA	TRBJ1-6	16	TGTGCCAGCAGCCTCTTCGGGAGCTCCTATAATTCACCCCTCCACTTT	CASSLFGSSYNSPLHF
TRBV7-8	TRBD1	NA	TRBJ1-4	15	TGTGCCAGCAGCCCAGGACAGGCAACTAATGAAAAACTGTTTTTT	CASSPGQATNEKLFF
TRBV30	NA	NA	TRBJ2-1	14	TGTGCCTGGAGTGTTGGTGGGTCCTACAATGAGCAGTTCTTC	CAWSVGGSYNEQFF
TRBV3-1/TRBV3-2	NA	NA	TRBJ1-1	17	TGTGCCAGCAGCCAAGATCTTCGCGGACGGGTGAACACTGAAGCTTTCTTT	CASSQDLRGRVNTEAFF
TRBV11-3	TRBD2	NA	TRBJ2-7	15	TGTGCCAGCAGCTTATCTAGCGGGGGAGCCTACGAGCAGTACTTC	CASSLSSGGAYEQYF
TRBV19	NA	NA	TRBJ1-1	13	TGTGCCAGTAGTACCGTGATTGGGACTGAAGCTTTCTTT	CASSTVIGTEAFF